The 26 T cell receptor beta chains below come from one sample, sequenced in a study of vaccination effects on CD4 cells after COVID-19. Sequencing followed a ViraFEST assay step that expanded antigen-specific CD4+ T cells with viral peptide pools. After around ten days in culture, the CD4+ T cells were isolated. The method was immunoSEQ multiplex PCR; TCRdb's version includes in-frame clones alone and lacks a portion of them. The table records 55,000 to 65,000 clones, 81% of them present only once. No cognate antigen is known for these TCRs. Specimen: CD4+ T cells from PBMCs cultured with HCoV-229E spike peptides, collected before COVID-19 vaccination. These receptors were collected from a human donor who received a COVID-19 vaccine.

The rearrangement joins TRBV5-1 to TRBJ1-4; 7 bases agree with TRBD1. J gave up 8 bases and V 5 bases, and 9 bases lay outside the gene matches. The germline V gene encodes CDR1 SGHRS and CDR2 YFSETQ. This CDR3 has 14 residues. The CDR3 DNA reads TGCGCCAGCAGTTCTACAGGGGTTGAGGAAAAACTGTTTTTT. It codes for CASSSTGVEEKLFF.

The gene calls are TRBV6-6 and TRBJ2-5, with TRBD2 matching 7 bases. The CDR3 totals 12 residues. Germline V CDR1 and CDR2: MNHNY, SVGAGI (reference sequence). The trim removed 6 bases at V and 5 bases at J, leaving 3 bases unmatched. The CDR3 DNA follows: TGTGCCAGCAGCCCACTAGCGGAGACCCAGTACTTC. Residues: CASSPLAETQYF.

The chain uses TRBV24-1 and TRBJ1-2; no definite D call. Germline CDR1 KGHDR, CDR2 SFDVKD. V was trimmed by 5 bases and J by 4 bases, leaving 10 bases between them. This CDR3 region has 13 residues. The CDR3 region has the DNA TGTGCCACCAGTGTAACGGGAGCCTATGGCTACACCTTC. The encoded protein is CATSVTGAYGYTF.

V is TRBV4-2 and J is TRBJ2-3; 7 bases agree with TRBD2. In germline, CDR1 is LGHNA, CDR2 YNFKEQ. The CDR3 sequence is 18 residues long. Trimming took 0 bases from V and 3 from J; bases not matched to a gene: 12. CDR3 sequence reads: CASSQDQIGLGPTDTQYF. CDR3 nucleotides: TGTGCCAGCAGCCAAGATCAAATCGGACTAGGCCCTACAGATACGCAGTATTTT.

V gene TRBV5-5 combines with J gene TRBJ2-3; D is unresolved. The germline V and J ends were trimmed by 0 bases and 1 base, with 12 bases remaining between them. CDR3 length: 16 residues. CDR1 and CDR2 (germline): SGHKS, YYEKEE (reference sequence). The chain's CDR3 is CASSLGLSNRTDTQYF. CDR3 sequence (DNA): TGTGCCAGCAGCTTGGGGCTTTCGAACCGCACAGATACGCAGTATTTT.

The chain links TRBV27 to TRBJ2-2, with 9 bases aligning to TRBD1. The CDR3 consists of 18 residues. The V gene end was trimmed by 3 bases and the J gene end by 3 bases; junction bases not matched to a gene: 11. Germline V CDR1 and CDR2: MNHEY, SMNVEV (reference sequence). The CDR3 coding sequence is TGTGCCAGCAGTTTCCGGGACAGGGTCCCCTTGGACACCGGGGAGCTGTTTTTT. Residues: CASSFRDRVPLDTGELFF.

Only a few counts were recorded for this clone. The chain couples TRBV24-1 to TRBJ2-3; D gene uncertain. Germline lookup yields CDR1 KGHDR and CDR2 SFDVKD. Trimming shortened V by 4 bases and J by 6 bases, and 10 bases separated the two germline ends. This CDR3 region has 13 residues. The CDR3 nucleotides read TGTGCCACCAGTGAGAACTACCTGGATACGCAGTATTTT. Encoded protein: CATSENYLDTQYF.

The V gene is TRBV4-1, the J gene TRBJ2-5; maybe TRBD1 (6 bases). The germline V gene has CDR1 MGHRA and CDR2 YSYEKL. V lost 2 bases and J lost 5, with 18 bases in between. This CDR3 contains 16 residues. The CDR3 DNA reads as TGCGCCAGCAGCCAAAGATTGGCAGGGGTAGGGGAGACCCAGTACTTC. This encodes CASSQRLAGVGETQYF.

The V call is TRBV5-6, the J call TRBJ2-7; 11 positions match TRBD1. This CDR3 region has 14 residues. V shed 4 bases and J 6 bases; nucleotides not matched to a gene: 6. Per the germline V gene, CDR1 is SGHDT and CDR2 is YYEEEE. The DNA of the CDR3 is TGTGCCAGCAGCAGATGGACAGGGGGCCTCGAGCAGTACGTC. It specifies CASSRWTGGLEQYV.

The chain is built from TRBV18 and TRBJ2-2; tentatively, D is TRBD2 (6 bases). Per germline, CDR1 KGHSH and CDR2 LQKENI. The CDR3 length is 15 residues. Trimming cost V 5 bases and J 4 bases, with 14 bases left between them. The CDR3 loop reads CASSSGVLSTGELFF. CDR3 coding DNA: TGTGCCAGCTCATCGGGGGTCCTTTCCACCGGGGAGCTGTTTTTT.

This chain's CDR3 is CASRGGRGPTGELFF. CDR3 DNA sequence: TGTGCCAGCAGGGGGGGCAGGGGGCCCACCGGGGAGCTGTTTTTT. The rearrangement links TRBV6-5 to TRBJ2-2; TRBD1 aligns across 8 bases. The CDR3 has 15 residues. Trimming removed 6 bases from V and 4 bases from J; junction bases left unmatched: 7. Germline CDR1 MNHEY, CDR2 SVGAGI.

This rearrangement joins TRBV2 to TRBJ2-2, with TRBD2 matching over 8 bases. This CDR3 is built from 16 residues. Losses at the gene ends were 2 bases for V and 4 bases for J; bases not matched to a gene: 6. CDR1 and CDR2 from the germline V gene are SNHLY and FYNNEI. The CDR3 sequence: CASSELGLGSTGELFF. CDR3 in DNA: TGTGCCAGCAGTGAATTGGGACTAGGGAGCACCGGGGAGCTGTTTTTT.

As regards this clone: Mismatch with germline at one junction end may stem from a read error. The genes are TRBV6-1 and TRBJ1-1; the D gene is possibly TRBD1 (5 bases). The CDR3 is made up of 12 amino acids. CDR1 is MNHNS and CDR2 is SASEGT in the germline V gene. The CDR3 here is CASSDRVALRGF. CDR3 nucleotides: TGTGCCAGCAGTGACAGGGTTGCTCTACGAGGTTTT.

This rearrangement joins TRBV25-1 to TRBJ2-3; 8 bases align to TRBD2. The germline V gene has CDR1 MGHDK and CDR2 SYGVNS. The J segment lost 3 bases and the V segment lost 5 bases, leaving 1 base of the junction unmatched. CDR3 size: 13 residues. CDR3 sequence: CASSRGGTDTQYF. In DNA form, the CDR3 reads TGTGCCAGCAGTCGGGGGGGGACAGATACGCAGTATTTT.

The V and J genes are TRBV12-5 and TRBJ1-4; 8 bases are shared with TRBD1. Trimming at V came to 4 bases and at J to 8 bases, leaving 15 bases not matched to a gene. The germline gives CDR1 LGHNT, CDR2 FRNRAP. The CDR3 spans 17 residues. CDR3 protein: CASGSPSDRGRGEKLFF. CDR3 bases: TGTGCTAGTGGTTCTCCCTCCGACAGGGGTCGAGGCGAAAAACTGTTTTTT.

This clone has more than one count but fewer than ten. The chain combines TRBV20-1 with TRBJ2-6; D is ambiguous. Trimming removed 3 bases at V and 1 base at J, with 10 bases between. CDR3 length equals 15 residues. Germline loops: CDR1 DFQATT, CDR2 SNEGSKA (reference sequence). As DNA, the CDR3 is TGCAGTGCTAGTAGGGTGGCTTCTGGGGCCAACGTCCTGACTTTC. The encoded protein is CSASRVASGANVLTF.

This clone came up once. The rearrangement links TRBV2 to TRBJ2-3; D not resolved. This CDR3 region has 14 residues. From germline, CDR1 is SNHLY and CDR2 FYNNEI. The V gene lost 10 bases and the J gene lost 0 bases, with 14 bases spanning the gap. CDR3 sequence: CATSPYSSTDTQYF. The CDR3, as DNA: TGTGCCACCTCTCCGTACTCTAGCACAGATACGCAGTATTTT.

The rearrangement uses TRBV28 and TRBJ1-1; no clear D gene. Trimming shortened V by 5 bases and J by 2 bases, and 15 bases separated the two germline ends. The CDR3 totals 15 residues. The germline V gene encodes CDR1 MDHEN and CDR2 SYDVKM. The CDR3 DNA is TGTGCCAGCAGTCCCCATCGGATAGGAAACACTGAAGCTTTCTTT. Protein: CASSPHRIGNTEAFF.

The chain uses TRBV6-5 and TRBJ2-3, with 9 bases fitting TRBD2. V was clipped by 6 bases and J by 7 bases; unmatched bases: 8. CDR1 MNHEY and CDR2 SVGAGI come from the germline V gene. The CDR3 covers 14 residues. CDR3 in DNA: TGTGCCAGCAGAATGGCGGGGGGGTTGTATACGCAGTATTTT. This encodes CASRMAGGLYTQYF.

This clone was seen a handful of times. The chain has TRBV7-2 and TRBJ2-2; tentatively, D is TRBD2 (5 bases). V gave up 3 bases and J gave up 0 bases, with 8 bases separating them. The CDR3 has 15 residues. Germline-derived CDR1 and CDR2 are SGHTA and FQGNSA. CDR3 residues: CASSFRDTNTGELFF. In DNA, the CDR3 is TGTGCCAGCAGCTTTCGGGATACGAACACCGGGGAGCTGTTTTTT.

This chain connects TRBV5-5 to TRBJ1-6; the D gene is possibly TRBD1 (6 bases). V was pared by 1 base and J by 8 bases, with 10 bases between. The CDR3 is 14 amino acids. Germline V gene sequence: CDR1 SGHKS, CDR2 YYEKEE (reference sequence). In DNA form, the CDR3 reads TGTGCCAGCAGCTTGACAGGGATGGATTCACCCCTCCACTTT. Amino acid sequence: CASSLTGMDSPLHF.

This chain uses TRBV27 with TRBJ1-4; no clear D. Trimming took 4 bases from V and 8 from J, leaving 8 bases between them. The CDR3 is 12 residues long. Germline CDR1 MNHEY, CDR2 SMNVEV (reference sequence). The CDR3 region has the DNA TGTGCCAGCAGTTACCGTGGGGAAAAACTGTTTTTT. Translating gives CASSYRGEKLFF.

This chain links TRBV19 with TRBJ2-4; D possibly corresponds to TRBD1 (6 bases). Deletions cut 10 bases from V and 8 bases from J, with 18 bases between. The CDR3 has 13 residues. Germline assignment: CDR1 LNHDA and CDR2 SQIVND (reference sequence). The CDR3 is CATSRTGSDIQYF. CDR3 in DNA: TGTGCCACCAGTCGCACAGGGAGCGACATTCAGTACTTC. Full variable domain (outside the CDR3, taken from reference TRBV19 and TRBJ2-4): DGGITQSPKYLFRKEGQNVTLSCEQNLNHDAMYWYRQDPGQGLRLIYYSQIVNDFQKGDIAEGYSVSREKKESFPLTVTSAQKNPTAFYLCATSRTGSDIQYFGAGTRLSVL.

The rearrangement joins TRBV19 to TRBJ2-5, with D possibly matching TRBD1 (5 bases). The germline CDR1 and CDR2 sequences are LNHDA and SQIVND (reference sequence). The CDR3 runs 12 residues. The V end lost 9 bases, the J end lost 3 bases, and 11 bases lay between the germline ends. Here the CDR3 reads CASGVGEETQYF. CDR3 nucleotide sequence: TGTGCCAGCGGTGTAGGGGAAGAGACCCAGTACTTC.

The J gene is TRBJ2-5, the V gene TRBV2; possible D gene TRBD2, 5 bases. The germline V gene has CDR1 SNHLY and CDR2 FYNNEI. The V gene lost 7 bases and the J gene lost 5 bases, with 29 bases spanning the gap. The CDR3 loop spans 18 amino acids. As DNA, the CDR3 is TGTGCCAGCACCATAGGCCGGGCTGCCACACCGGACTGGGAGACCCAGTACTTC. Its protein is CASTIGRAATPDWETQYF.

The V gene is TRBV29-1, the J gene TRBJ2-2; TRBD1 agrees at 8 bases. The ends lost 7 bases at V and 6 bases at J; junction bases unmatched: 10. The germline gives CDR1 SQVTM, CDR2 ANQGSEA. The CDR3 is 14 residues long. In nucleotides, the CDR3 is TGCAGCGCAGGTGTGGACAGGGTTTCCGGGGAGCTGTTTTTT. Translated: CSAGVDRVSGELFF.